The clone carrying this T cell receptor beta chain has ten or more counts. The antigen remains unidentified. The sample comes from a study of blood T cells in healthy people across ages. Study-wide findings and caveats: When one million T cells were used, diversity estimates were thought to be underestimates. Observed TCR beta diversity showed a strong correlation with the percentage of naive T cells as measured by flow cytometry.

The use of a sample-barcoded 5' primer and a J-beta primer mix characterized a second PCR of roughly 6 to 11 cycles. One entry per CDR3 protein, called by TCRdb with MiXCR from the 5' RACE reads. The sample holds about 970,000 distinct CDR3 sequences, roughly 51% seen once. From germline, CDR1 is DFQATT and CDR2 SNEGSKA (reference sequence). Trimming removed 2 bases from V and 6 bases from J; junction bases left unmatched: 7. The CDR3 totals 13 residues. The authors drew roughly 9.8 milliliters of peripheral blood from each donor. The chain recombines TRBV20-1 with TRBJ2-7, with 7 bases fitting TRBD2. Sequencing was done on a sample of blood. The source is a woman in her sixties or seventies in good health. For the CDR3, the DNA is TGCAGTGCTAGAATTCGGCGGGAGCGCGAGCAGTACTTC. Translation: CSARIRREREQYF.